This TCR beta chain is drawn from a study of blood T cell repertoires in COVID-19. V was pared by 3 bases and J by 7 bases, with 17 bases between. Germline lookup yields CDR1 SGHTS and CDR2 YDEGEE. This CDR3 spans 14 amino acids. Only one count was recorded for this clone. Data came from immunoSEQ multiplex PCR; TCRdb stores just in-frame clones and leaves some out. Of fewer than 400,000 clones in the sample, more than 90% are singletons; the top ten hold almost 4%. The TCR comes from a young woman who had been exposed to COVID-19. The chain couples TRBV5-8 to TRBJ2-7, with D tentatively TRBD2 (5 bases). Material: PBMCs or T cells enriched from blood (not recorded which). Here the CDR3 DNA reads TGTGCCAGCAGCTGGGAGACCCCGGATCGGGAGCAGTACTTC. It codes for CASSWETPDREQYF.